The present T cell receptor beta chain was sequenced within a study of graft-versus-host responses after intestinal transplantation (dated by TCRdb to the early 2020s). For context, the study as a whole: The transplants that recipients got were multivisceral, liver-intestinal, or isolated intestinal. Every recipient was given anti-thymocyte globulin induction, then maintenance tacrolimus and steroids for about 3 years. Bulk TCR-beta CDR3 sequencing was used to track graft-versus-host and host-versus-graft alloreactive T cell clones in the graft, circulation and bone marrow after intestinal transplantation. Alloreactive clones were identified by sequencing pre-transplant mixed lymphocyte reaction products and comparing these products with unstimulated pre-transplant donor and recipient T cells. Of the 20 to 30 intestinal transplant recipients enrolled in the cohort, one of whom was a retransplant, 3 patients without pretransplant specimens were excluded. A peak of at least 4% donor T cells among recipient peripheral blood mononuclear cells was the definition used for donor T cell macrochimerism. Instead of going to the commercial service, samples from a few later patients were sequenced in-house on an Illumina MiSeq and processed with MiXCR.

General study outcomes and caveats: Conclusions were limited by the relatively low number and heterogeneity of intestinal transplant patients. High GvH to HvG T cell clonal ratios were observed in the allografts of patients with donor T cell macrochimerism. Early after transplant, peak levels of circulating GvH clones were associated with declines in HvG clones. GvH clones were detected in recipient bone marrow, and some appeared earlier in ileal mucosa or blood, consistent with an intestinal mucosal origin.

In the first month after transplant, blood samples were collected up to 4 times, and after that at least monthly when available. The junction carries 19 bases between V and J, which are trimmed by 3 bases and 7 bases respectively. The CDR3 contains 16 residues, cysteine and phenylalanine counted. Of the read, only the CDR3 DNA is kept; its 48 bases are in frame from base 1. CDR1 LNHDA and CDR2 SQIVND were looked up in the germline V gene (reference sequence). In regard to this clone: Its antigen is not yet known. Base qualities are not at hand, and no much larger clone is one base apart.

Library preparation was by the immunoSEQ multiplex PCR assay. High-throughput TCR-beta CDR3 sequencing of genomic DNA from most patients was performed by Adaptive Biotechnologies. The paper's data handling went like this. TCR sequencing data for roughly 18 patients were retrieved from Adaptive's ImmunoSEQ software; three other patients were processed with MiXCR and VDJtools. CDR3 nucleotide sequences shared between donor and recipient were removed because their origin could not be assigned. At least 2-fold expansion over unstimulated cells and a minimum CFSE-low frequency of 0.002% (template counts) or 0.001% (read counts) were required for clones to be classified as alloreactive. Clones detected in sequenced pre-transplant spleen, lymph node, or MLR CFSE-low populations of the donor or recipient were defined as mappable. Cumulative frequency of alloreactive clones was calculated as a percentage of all sequences weighted by copy number. TCRdb mirrors the immuneACCESS table, restricted to in-frame sequences. Some clones are absent from its copies; in checked studies, under half trace to an unresolved V gene, and the reason for the others is unknown. The DNA was the basis for D and trimming; V, J and clone size are from that table. The sample yields tens of thousands of clones; around 93% were counted once. The ten largest clones add up to approximately 0.7% of the sample.

This clonotype was sampled from a human patient who received an intestinal transplant, so some T cells may come from the graft donor. The receptor chain draws on TRBV19 and TRBJ2-1; the D gene is perhaps TRBD1, on 6 matching bases. Sequencing was performed on PBMCs, taken 98 days after intestinal transplantation. In nucleotide form, the sequence is TGTGCCAGTAGTATTTGGGCAGGGGTGTTTATAAATGAGCAGTTCTTC. Its protein reads: CASSIWAGVFINEQFF.